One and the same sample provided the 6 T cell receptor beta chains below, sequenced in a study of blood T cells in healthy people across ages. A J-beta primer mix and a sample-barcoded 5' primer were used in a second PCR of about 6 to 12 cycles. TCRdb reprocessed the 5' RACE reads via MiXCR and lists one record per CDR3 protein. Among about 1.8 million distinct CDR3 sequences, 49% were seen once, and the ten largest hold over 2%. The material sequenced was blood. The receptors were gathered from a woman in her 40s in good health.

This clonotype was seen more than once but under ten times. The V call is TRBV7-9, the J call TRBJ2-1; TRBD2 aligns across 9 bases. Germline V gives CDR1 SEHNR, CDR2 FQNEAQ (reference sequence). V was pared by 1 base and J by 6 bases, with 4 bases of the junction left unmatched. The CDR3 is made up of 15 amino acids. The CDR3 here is CASSLGGGASNEQFF. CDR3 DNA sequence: TGTGCCAGCAGCTTAGGCGGGGGGGCCTCCAATGAGCAGTTCTTC.

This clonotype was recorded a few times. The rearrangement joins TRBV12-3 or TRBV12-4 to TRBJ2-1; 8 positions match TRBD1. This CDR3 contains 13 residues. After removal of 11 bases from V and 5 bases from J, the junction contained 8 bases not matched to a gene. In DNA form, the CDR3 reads TGTGCCGCACAGGACAGGGTGGACAATGAGCAGTTCTTC. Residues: CAAQDRVDNEQFF.

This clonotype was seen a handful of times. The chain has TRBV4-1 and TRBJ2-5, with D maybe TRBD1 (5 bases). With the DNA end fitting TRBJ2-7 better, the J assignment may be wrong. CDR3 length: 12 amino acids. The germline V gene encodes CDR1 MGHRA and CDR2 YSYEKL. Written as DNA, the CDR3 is TGCGCCAGCACCGTCAGGGTCTGCGAGCAGTACTTC. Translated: CASTVRVCEQYF.

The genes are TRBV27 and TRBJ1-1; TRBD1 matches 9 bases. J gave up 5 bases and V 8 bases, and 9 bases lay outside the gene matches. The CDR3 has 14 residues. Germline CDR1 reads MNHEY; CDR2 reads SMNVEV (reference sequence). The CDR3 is CASQLTGGRTEAFF. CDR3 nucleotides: TGTGCCAGCCAACTCACAGGGGGCAGGACTGAAGCTTTCTTT.

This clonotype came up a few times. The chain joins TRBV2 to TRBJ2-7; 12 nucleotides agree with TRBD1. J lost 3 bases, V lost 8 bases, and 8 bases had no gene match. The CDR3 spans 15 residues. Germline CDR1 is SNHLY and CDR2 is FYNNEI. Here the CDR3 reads CASARDRGRVYEQYF. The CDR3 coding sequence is TGTGCCAGCGCAAGGGACAGGGGGCGCGTCTACGAGCAGTACTTC.

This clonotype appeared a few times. In DNA, the CDR3 is TGTGCCAGCAGTGAAAGGACGGGTTACAATGAGCAGTTCTTC. Residues: CASSERTGYNEQFF. The rearrangement uses TRBV6-5 and TRBJ2-1; D gene uncertain. The length of the CDR3 is 14 residues. The germline V gene encodes CDR1 MNHEY and CDR2 SVGAGI. V lost 5 bases, J lost 4 bases, and 12 bases lay in between.